This T cell receptor (beta chain) stems from a study of T cells after posttransplantation cyclophosphamide. Busulfan-fludarabine conditioning, marrow transplant, and cyclophosphamide on days +3 and +4 were administered. Study-level results: Recipient CMV seropositivity and CMV reactivation strongly tracked TRB clonality.

Profiling relied on immunoSEQ multiplex PCR, and the TCRdb table lists in-frame clones only, not all of them. The sample was found to contain a few thousand clones, and every one recurs. By share of the sample, this clone is medium-sized. Its specificity is unknown. This CDR3 has 13 amino acids. J lost 5 bases, V lost 6 bases, and 3 bases had no gene match. Germline lookup yields CDR1 SGHVS and CDR2 FNYEAQ. Here the sequenced sample was PBMCs, taken after allogeneic stem cell transplant with posttransplant cyclophosphamide. This clonotype originated in a male patient over 55 who received an allogeneic stem cell transplant from a related donor and was CMV-positive. Some T cells may possibly be graft donor cells. The V gene is TRBV7-6, the J gene TRBJ2-2, with TRBD1 matching 7 bases. Here the CDR3 reads CASRTGLTGELFF. The CDR3 DNA is TGTGCCAGCAGGACAGGGTTGACCGGGGAGCTGTTTTTT.